Described below is a single T cell receptor (beta chain) sequence and its context. Its antigen remains unknown. V trimming: 6 bases; J trimming: 5 bases; junction bases outside the gene matches: 9. Germline CDR1 and CDR2: SGHRS and YFSETQ. The CDR3 is 14 residues long. This entry comes from a study of cytomegalovirus exposure and HLA in healthy donors. Regarding the study as a whole: Earlier findings revealed that most TCR beta V segments proved productive either about 87% or about 30% of the time. A later analysis linked a missense DCLRE1C variant to TCR beta V- and J-gene trimming. The authors reported that TCR beta sequences could predict HLA-A and HLA-B alleles. These predictions were accurate for most subjects in the first cohort.

With 60 Vbeta and 13 Jbeta primers, the PCR was carried out. TCRdb keeps only in-frame clones here, not all; method: immunoSEQ multiplex PCR. The sample shows 150,000 to 180,000 clones, about four fifths of them seen only once. The chain employs TRBV5-1 and TRBJ1-1; 8 bases match TRBD1. Sequencing input: PBMCs. The TCR was taken from a young man in good health and CMV-seronegative. CDR3 sequence (DNA): TGCGCCAGCACCAGACAGGGGAGGGATACTGAAGCTTTCTTT. It codes for CASTRQGRDTEAFF.